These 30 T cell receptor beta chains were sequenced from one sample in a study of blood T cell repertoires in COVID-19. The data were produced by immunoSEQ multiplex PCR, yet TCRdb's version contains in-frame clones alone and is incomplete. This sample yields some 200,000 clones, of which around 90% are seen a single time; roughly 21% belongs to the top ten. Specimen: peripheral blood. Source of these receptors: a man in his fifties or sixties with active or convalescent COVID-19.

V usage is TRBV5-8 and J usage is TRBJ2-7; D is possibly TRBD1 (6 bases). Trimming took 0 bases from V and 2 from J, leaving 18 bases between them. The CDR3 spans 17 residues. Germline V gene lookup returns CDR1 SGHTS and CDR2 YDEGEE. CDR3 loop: CASSLEGGGRITYEQYF. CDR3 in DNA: TGTGCCAGCAGCTTGGAGGGTGGGGGCAGAATAACCTACGAGCAGTACTTC.

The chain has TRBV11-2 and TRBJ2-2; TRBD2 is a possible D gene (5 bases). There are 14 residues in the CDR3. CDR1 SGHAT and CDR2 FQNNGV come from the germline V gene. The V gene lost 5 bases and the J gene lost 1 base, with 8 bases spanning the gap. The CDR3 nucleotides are TGTGCCAGCAGCCGCCGGGGGAACACCGGGGAGCTGTTTTTT. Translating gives CASSRRGNTGELFF.

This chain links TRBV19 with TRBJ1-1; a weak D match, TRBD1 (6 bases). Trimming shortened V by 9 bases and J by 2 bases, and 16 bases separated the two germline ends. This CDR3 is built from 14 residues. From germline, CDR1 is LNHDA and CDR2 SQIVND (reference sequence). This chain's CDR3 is CASQQGGGNTEAFF. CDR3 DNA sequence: TGTGCCAGCCAACAGGGTGGGGGAAACACTGAAGCTTTCTTT.

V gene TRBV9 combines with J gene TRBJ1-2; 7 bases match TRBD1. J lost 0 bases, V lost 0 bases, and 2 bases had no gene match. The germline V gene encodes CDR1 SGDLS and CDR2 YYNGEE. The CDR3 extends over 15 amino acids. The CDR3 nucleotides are TGTGCCAGCAGCGTAGAGGGGACAGCTAACTATGGCTACACCTTC. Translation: CASSVEGTANYGYTF.

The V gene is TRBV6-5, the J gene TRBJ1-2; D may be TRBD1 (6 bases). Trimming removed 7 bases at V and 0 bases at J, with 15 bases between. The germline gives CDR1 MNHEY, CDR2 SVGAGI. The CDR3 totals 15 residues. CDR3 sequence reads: CASTGGASANYGYTF. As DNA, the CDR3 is TGTGCCAGCACCGGGGGGGCCTCAGCTAACTATGGCTACACCTTC.

The CDR3 DNA sequence: TGTGCCAGCAGCCCGGGGGGGGCCCCGGAGACCCAGTACTTC. Translated, it gives CASSPGGAPETQYF. This chain connects TRBV5-5 to TRBJ2-5; TRBD2 matches 8 bases. The germline V gene has CDR1 SGHKS and CDR2 YYEKEE (reference sequence). The trim removed 4 bases at V and 5 bases at J, leaving 7 bases unmatched. The CDR3 has 14 residues.

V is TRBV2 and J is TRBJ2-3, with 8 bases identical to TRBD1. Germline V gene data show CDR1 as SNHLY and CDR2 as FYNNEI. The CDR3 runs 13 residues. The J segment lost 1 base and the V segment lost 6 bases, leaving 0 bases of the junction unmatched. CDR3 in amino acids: CASRDRGTDTQYF. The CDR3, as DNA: TGTGCCAGCAGGGACAGGGGCACAGATACGCAGTATTTT.

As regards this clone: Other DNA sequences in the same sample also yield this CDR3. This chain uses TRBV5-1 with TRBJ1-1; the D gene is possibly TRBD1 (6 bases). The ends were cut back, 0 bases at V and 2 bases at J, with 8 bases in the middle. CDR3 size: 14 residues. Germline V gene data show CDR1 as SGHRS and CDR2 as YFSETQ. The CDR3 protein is CASSLDRANTEAFF. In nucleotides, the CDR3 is TGCGCCAGCAGCTTGGACAGGGCTAACACTGAAGCTTTCTTT. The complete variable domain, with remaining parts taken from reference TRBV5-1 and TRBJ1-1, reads KAGVTQTPRYLIKTRGQQVTLSCSPISGHRSVSWYQQTPGQGLQFLFEYFSETQRNKGNFPGRFSGRQFSNSRSEMNVSTLELGDSALYLCASSLDRANTEAFFGQGTRLTVV.

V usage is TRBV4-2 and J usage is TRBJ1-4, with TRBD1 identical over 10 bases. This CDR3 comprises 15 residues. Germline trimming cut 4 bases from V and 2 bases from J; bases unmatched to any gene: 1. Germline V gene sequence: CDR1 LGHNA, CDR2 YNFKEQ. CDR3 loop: CASSPTGGTNEKLFF. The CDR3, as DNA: TGTGCCAGCAGCCCGACAGGGGGCACTAATGAAAAACTGTTTTTT.

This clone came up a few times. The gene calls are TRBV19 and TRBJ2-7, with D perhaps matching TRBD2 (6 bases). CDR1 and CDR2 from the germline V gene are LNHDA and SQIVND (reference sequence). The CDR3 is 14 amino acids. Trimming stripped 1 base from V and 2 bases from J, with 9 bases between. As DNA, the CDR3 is TGTGCCAGTAGTATAGGCGGAGGGACCTACGAGCAGTACTTC. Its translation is CASSIGGGTYEQYF. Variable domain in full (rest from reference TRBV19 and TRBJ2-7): DGGITQSPKYLFRKEGQNVTLSCEQNLNHDAMYWYRQDPGQGLRLIYYSQIVNDFQKGDIAEGYSVSREKKESFPLTVTSAQKNPTAFYLCASSIGGGTYEQYFGPGTRLTVT.

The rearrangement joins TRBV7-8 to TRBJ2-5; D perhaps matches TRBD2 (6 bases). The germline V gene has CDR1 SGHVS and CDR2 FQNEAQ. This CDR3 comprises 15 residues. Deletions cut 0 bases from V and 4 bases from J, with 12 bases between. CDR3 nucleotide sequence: TGTGCCAGCAGCTTAGCAGGGATCGGGGGAGAGACCCAGTACTTC. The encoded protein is CASSLAGIGGETQYF.

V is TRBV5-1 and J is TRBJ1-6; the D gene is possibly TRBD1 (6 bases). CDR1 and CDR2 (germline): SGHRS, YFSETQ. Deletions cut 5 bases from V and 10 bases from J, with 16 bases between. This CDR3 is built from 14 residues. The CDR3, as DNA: TGCGCCAGCAGTCCAGGGGACGTTCGGTCACCCCTCCACTTT. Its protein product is CASSPGDVRSPLHF.

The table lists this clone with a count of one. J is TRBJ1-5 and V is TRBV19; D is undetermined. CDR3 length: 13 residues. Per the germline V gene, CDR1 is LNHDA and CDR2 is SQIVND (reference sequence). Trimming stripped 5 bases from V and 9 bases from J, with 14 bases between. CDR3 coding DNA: TGTGCCAGTAGTCAGGAGGGCTTAGGGCCCCAGCATTTT. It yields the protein CASSQEGLGPQHF.

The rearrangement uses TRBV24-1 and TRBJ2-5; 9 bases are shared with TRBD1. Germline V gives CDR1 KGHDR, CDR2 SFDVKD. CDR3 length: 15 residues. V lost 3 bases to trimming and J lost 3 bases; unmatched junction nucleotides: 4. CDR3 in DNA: TGTGCCACCAGTGATCCTGGGACAGGGAAAGAGACCCAGTACTTC. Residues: CATSDPGTGKETQYF.

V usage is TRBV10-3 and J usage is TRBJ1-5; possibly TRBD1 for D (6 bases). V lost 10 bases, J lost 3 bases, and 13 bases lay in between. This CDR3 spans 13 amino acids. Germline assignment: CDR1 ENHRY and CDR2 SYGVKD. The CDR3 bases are TGTGCCACCCAACAGGGTTACAATCAGCCCCAGCATTTT. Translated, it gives CATQQGYNQPQHF.

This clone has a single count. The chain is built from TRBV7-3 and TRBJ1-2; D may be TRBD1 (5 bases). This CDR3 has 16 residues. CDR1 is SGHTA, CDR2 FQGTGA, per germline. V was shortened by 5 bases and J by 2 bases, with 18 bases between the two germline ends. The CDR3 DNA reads TGTGCCAGCAGCGAGGAGCCGGGCGGGGCCAACTATGGCTACACCTTC. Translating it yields CASSEEPGGANYGYTF.

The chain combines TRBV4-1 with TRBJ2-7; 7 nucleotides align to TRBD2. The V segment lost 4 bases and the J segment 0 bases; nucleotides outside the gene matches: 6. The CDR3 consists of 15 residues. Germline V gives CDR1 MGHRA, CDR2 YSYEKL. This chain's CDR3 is CASSPRDYSSYEQYF. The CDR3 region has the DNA TGCGCCAGCAGCCCGAGGGACTACTCCTCCTACGAGCAGTACTTC.

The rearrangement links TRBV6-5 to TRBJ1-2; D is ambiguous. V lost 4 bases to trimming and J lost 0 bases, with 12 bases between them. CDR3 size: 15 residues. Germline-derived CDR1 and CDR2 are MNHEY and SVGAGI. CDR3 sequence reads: CASSSGGRPNYGYTF. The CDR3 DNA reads TGTGCCAGCAGTTCCGGCGGGAGGCCTAACTATGGCTACACCTTC.

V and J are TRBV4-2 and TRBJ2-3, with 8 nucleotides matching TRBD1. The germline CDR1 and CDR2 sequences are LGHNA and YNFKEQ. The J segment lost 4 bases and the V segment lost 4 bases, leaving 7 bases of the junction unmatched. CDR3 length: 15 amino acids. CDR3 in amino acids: CASSRATGGSDTQYF. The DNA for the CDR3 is TGTGCCAGCAGCCGAGCTACAGGGGGTTCAGATACGCAGTATTTT.

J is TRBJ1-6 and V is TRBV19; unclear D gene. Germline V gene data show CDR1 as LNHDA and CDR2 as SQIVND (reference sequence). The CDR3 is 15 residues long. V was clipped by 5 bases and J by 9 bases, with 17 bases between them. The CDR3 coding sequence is TGTGCCAGTAGTCCGCGGAGTGAAACTCGTTCACCCCTCCACTTT. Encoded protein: CASSPRSETRSPLHF.

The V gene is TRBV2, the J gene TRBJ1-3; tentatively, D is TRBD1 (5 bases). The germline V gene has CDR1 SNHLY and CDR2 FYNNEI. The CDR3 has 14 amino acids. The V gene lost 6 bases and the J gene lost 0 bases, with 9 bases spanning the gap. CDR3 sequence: CASRPGNSGNTIYF. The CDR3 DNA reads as TGTGCCAGCAGGCCAGGGAACTCTGGAAACACCATATATTTT.

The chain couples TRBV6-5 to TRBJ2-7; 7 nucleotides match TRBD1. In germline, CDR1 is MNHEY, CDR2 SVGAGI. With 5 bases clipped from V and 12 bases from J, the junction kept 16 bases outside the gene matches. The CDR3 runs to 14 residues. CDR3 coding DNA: TGTGCCAGCAGTCGCACCGGGACAGTCAACCCCGGGTACTTC. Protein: CASSRTGTVNPGYF.

The CDR3 coding sequence is TGTGCCAGCAGCTTCGGTACAGGGGAACAGCCCCAGCATTTT. Translation gives CASSFGTGEQPQHF. This rearrangement joins TRBV5-5 to TRBJ1-5; 7 bases map to TRBD1. The CDR3 runs to 14 residues. From germline, CDR1 is SGHKS and CDR2 YYEKEE (reference sequence). The J segment lost 7 bases and the V segment lost 2 bases, leaving 6 bases of the junction unmatched.

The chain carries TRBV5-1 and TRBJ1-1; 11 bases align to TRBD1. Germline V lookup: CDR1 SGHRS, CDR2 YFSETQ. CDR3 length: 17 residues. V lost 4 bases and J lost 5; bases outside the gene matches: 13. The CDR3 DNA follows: TGCGCCAGCAGCCGCACACCACAGGGACAGGGGGAGACTGAAGCTTTCTTT. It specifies CASSRTPQGQGETEAFF.

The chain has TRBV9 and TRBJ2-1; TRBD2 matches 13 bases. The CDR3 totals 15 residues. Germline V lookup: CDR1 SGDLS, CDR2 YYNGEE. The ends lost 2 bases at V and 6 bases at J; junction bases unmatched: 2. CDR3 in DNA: TGTGCCAGCAGCGTTGGACTAGCGGGGGTCAATGAGCAGTTCTTC. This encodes CASSVGLAGVNEQFF.

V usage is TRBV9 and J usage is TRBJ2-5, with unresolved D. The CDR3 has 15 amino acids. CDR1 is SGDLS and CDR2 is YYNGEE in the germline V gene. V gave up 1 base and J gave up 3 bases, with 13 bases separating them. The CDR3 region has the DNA TGTGCCAGCAGCGTATACGGCGTTCTAGAAGAGACCCAGTACTTC. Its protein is CASSVYGVLEETQYF.

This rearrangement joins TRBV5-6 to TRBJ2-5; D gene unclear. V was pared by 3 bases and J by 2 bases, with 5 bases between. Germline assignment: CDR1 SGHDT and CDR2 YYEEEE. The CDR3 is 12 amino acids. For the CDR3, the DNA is TGTGCCAGCAGCTCCATTCAAGAGACCCAGTACTTC. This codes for CASSSIQETQYF.

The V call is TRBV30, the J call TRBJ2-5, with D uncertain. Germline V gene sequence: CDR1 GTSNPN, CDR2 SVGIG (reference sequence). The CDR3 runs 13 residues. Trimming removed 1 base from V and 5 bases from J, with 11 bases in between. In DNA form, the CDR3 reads TGTGCCTGGAGTGATGGGTTCGGGGAGACCCAGTACTTC. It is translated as CAWSDGFGETQYF.

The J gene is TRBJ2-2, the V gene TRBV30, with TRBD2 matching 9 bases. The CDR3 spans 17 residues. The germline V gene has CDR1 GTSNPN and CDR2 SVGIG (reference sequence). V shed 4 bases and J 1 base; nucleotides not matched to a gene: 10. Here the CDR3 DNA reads TGTGCCTGGAATTTTTGGCGGGGGGGCCGGAACACCGGGGAGCTGTTTTTT. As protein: CAWNFWRGGRNTGELFF.

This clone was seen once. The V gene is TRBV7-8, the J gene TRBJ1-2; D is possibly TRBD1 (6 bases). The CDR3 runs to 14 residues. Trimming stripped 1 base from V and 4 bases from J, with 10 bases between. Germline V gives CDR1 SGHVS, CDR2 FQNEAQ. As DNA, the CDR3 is TGTGCCAGCAGCTTAGTTGGACAGACCTATGGCTACACCTTC. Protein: CASSLVGQTYGYTF.